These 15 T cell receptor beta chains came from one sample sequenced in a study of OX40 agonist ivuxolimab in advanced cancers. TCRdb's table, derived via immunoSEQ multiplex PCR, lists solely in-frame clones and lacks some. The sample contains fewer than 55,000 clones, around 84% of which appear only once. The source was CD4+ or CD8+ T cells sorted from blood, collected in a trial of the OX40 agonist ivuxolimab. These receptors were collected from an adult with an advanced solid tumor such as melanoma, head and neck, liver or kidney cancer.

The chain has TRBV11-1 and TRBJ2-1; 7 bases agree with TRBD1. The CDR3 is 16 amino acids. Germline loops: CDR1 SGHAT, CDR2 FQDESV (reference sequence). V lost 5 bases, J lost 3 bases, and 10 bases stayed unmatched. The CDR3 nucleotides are TGTGCCAGCAGCACGTTCACAGGGGAAGACTACAATGAGCAGTTCTTC. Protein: CASSTFTGEDYNEQFF.

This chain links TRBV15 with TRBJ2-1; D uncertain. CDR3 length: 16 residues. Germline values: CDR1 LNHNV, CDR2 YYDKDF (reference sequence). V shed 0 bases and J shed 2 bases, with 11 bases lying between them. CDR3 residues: CATSRDRQIPYNEQFF. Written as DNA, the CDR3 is TGTGCCACCAGCAGAGATCGCCAAATACCCTACAATGAGCAGTTCTTC.

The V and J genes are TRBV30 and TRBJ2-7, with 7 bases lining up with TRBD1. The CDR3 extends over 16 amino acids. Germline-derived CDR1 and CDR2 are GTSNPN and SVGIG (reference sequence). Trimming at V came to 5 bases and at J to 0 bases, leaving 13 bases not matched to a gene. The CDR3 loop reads CAWSNPRQGFSYEQYF. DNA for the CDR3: TGTGCCTGGTCCAACCCGCGACAGGGCTTCTCCTACGAGCAGTACTTC.

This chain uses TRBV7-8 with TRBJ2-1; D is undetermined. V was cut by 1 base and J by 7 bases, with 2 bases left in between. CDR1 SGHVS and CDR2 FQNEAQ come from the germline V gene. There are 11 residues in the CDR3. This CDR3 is CASSLGNEQFF. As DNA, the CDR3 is TGTGCCAGCAGCTTAGGGAATGAGCAGTTCTTC.

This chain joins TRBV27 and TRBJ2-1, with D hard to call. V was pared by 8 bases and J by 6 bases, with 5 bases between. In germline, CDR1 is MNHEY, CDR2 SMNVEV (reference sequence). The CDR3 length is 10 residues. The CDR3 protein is CASGLNEQFF. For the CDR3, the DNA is TGTGCCAGCGGGCTCAATGAGCAGTTCTTC.

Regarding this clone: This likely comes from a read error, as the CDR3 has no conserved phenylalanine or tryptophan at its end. CDR3 protein: CASSFRQGGQPQHL. CDR3 nucleotide sequence: TGTGCCAGCAGTTTTCGACAGGGAGGTCAGCCCCAGCATCTT. The chain uses TRBV28 and TRBJ1-5; 7 nucleotides align to TRBD1. From germline, CDR1 is MDHEN and CDR2 SYDVKM. The CDR3 runs to 14 residues. V gave up 3 bases and J gave up 6 bases; unmatched junction bases: 5.

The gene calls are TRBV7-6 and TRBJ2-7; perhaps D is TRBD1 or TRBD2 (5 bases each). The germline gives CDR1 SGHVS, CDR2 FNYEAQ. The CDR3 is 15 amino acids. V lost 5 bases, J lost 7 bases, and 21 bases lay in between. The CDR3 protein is CASSHDNRLAGEQYF. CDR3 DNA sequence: TGTGCCAGCAGCCACGATAACAGGCTAGCCGGAGAGCAGTACTTC.

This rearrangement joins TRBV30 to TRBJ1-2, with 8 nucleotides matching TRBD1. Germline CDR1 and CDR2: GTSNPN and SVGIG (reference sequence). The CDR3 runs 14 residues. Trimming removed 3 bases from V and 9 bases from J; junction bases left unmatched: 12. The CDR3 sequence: CAWSDDRTGPSYTF. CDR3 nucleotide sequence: TGTGCCTGGAGCGACGATAGGACAGGGCCGAGCTACACCTTC.

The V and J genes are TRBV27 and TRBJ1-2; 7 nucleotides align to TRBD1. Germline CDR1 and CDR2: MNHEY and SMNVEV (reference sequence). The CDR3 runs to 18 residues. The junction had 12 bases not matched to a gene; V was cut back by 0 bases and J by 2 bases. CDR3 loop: CASSLSMIGRGANYGYTF. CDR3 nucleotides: TGTGCCAGCAGTTTATCAATGATCGGCAGGGGGGCAAACTATGGCTACACCTTC.

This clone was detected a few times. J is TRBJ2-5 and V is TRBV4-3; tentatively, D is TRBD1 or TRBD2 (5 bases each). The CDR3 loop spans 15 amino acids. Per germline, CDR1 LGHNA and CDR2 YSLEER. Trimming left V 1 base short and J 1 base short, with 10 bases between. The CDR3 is CASSQASGGQETQYF. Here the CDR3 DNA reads TGCGCCAGCAGCCAAGCTTCTGGGGGCCAAGAGACCCAGTACTTC.

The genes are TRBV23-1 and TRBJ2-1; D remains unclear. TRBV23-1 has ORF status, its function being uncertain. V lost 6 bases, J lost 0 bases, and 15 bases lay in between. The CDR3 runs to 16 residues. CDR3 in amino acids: CASRLLMPRSYNEQFF. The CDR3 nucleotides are TGCGCCAGCAGACTCCTTATGCCCCGCTCCTACAATGAGCAGTTCTTC.

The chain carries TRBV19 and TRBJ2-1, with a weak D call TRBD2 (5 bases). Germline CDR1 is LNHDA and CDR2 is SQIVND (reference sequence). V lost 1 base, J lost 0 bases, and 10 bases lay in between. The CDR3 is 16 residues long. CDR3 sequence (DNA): TGTGCCAGTAGTATAGCGGGGTCAAGCTCCTACAATGAGCAGTTCTTC. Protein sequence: CASSIAGSSSYNEQFF.

DNA for the CDR3: TGCGCCAGCAGCTTGTCGGCAGGGGGAAGGGACTATGGCTACACCTTC. It translates to CASSLSAGGRDYGYTF. This chain joins TRBV5-1 and TRBJ1-2; TRBD1 matches at 7 bases. With V trimmed by 1 base and J by 3 bases, 9 bases remained unmatched. CDR3 length equals 16 residues. The germline gives CDR1 SGHRS, CDR2 YFSETQ.

The CDR3 nucleotides are TGTGCCAGCAGTGAGGGCGACACCAATCAGCCCCAGCATTTT. Translation: CASSEGDTNQPQHF. The V call is TRBV2, the J call TRBJ1-5; D unresolved. In germline, CDR1 is SNHLY, CDR2 FYNNEI. V was shortened by 3 bases and J by 3 bases, with 9 bases between the two germline ends. The CDR3 contains 14 residues.

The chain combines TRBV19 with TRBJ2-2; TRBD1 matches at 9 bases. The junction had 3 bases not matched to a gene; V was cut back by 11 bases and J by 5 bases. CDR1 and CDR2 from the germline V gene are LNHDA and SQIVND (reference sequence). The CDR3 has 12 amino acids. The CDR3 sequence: CAADRGTGELFF. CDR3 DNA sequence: TGTGCCGCGGACAGGGGAACCGGGGAGCTGTTTTTT.